The source of this T cell receptor (beta chain) is a study of identical twins. The CDR3 extends over 12 amino acids. The germline V and J ends were trimmed by 1 base and 9 bases, with 7 bases remaining between them. The V gene's germline CDR1 is SEHNR and CDR2 FQNEAQ (reference sequence). MiXCR, run by TCRdb on the 5' RACE reads, gives a single entry per CDR3 protein. The sample includes 1.5 million to 2 million distinct CDR3 sequences, around a third of them seen just once. This clonotype was seen a few times. One base away lies a much larger clone, so this may be a sequencing read error. This chain links TRBV7-9 with TRBJ2-1; D possibly corresponds to TRBD2 (6 bases). The source material was cord blood. The receptor's source is a newborn girl in good health. The CDR3 coding sequence is TGTGCCAGCAGCTTAGTCGGGAGTGAGCAGTTCTTC. It specifies CASSLVGSEQFF.